The TCR beta chain described here comes from a study of blood T cell repertoires in COVID-19 (dated by TCRdb to the early 2020s). Study-level background: Collaborator samples came from the United States, Italy and Spain and covered acute and convalescent phases of COVID-19. A freely available public database, intended as a resource for researchers studying the immune response to SARS-CoV-2, is where the repertoires were released. A de-identified subject ID, COVID-19 status, age in years and sex were almost always included in the sample metadata. The prospective study material was composed of cDNA or gDNA derived from T cells, B-cell-depleted T cells, or PBMCs. The samples were drawn from the first 160 participants of the ongoing ImmuneRACE study and from 950 to 1,500 subjects provided by 6 global collaborators. HLA class I and class II types, where available, came from metadata supplied by the sample provider rather than from assay-based typing. Subjects who had been exposed to COVID-19, were actively infected with it, or had recovered from it provided the deeply sampled blood TCRbeta repertoires that made up the dataset.

In regard to this clone: This receptor's antigen is unknown. No qualities accompany the bases; no much larger clone lies one base away.

TCRbeta CDR3 regions were amplified from genomic DNA using the immunoSEQ Assay, a bias-controlled multiplex PCR. In the authors' own workflow: Within the assay, amplification of reference gene primers was used to estimate how many nucleated cells each sample contained. To quantify the absolute abundance of each unique TCRbeta CDR3 rearrangement, sequence reads were collapsed and filtered. For each sample, productive Simpson clonality was calculated by taking the square root of Simpson's diversity index across productive rearrangements. Imported from immuneACCESS, the table was reduced by TCRdb to in-frame sequences with V and J called. These copies leave out some clones; in studies compared against another copy, an unresolved V gene accounts for under half, and the cause of the remainder is not known. V, J and clone size were drawn from that table, and D and trimming were deduced from the DNA. Recorded for this sample are 150,000 to 200,000 clones; around 86% of them occurred a single time. Around 0.99% of the sample is held by the ten biggest clonotypes.

Summary of the overall study and its limitations: How much clinical and demographic metadata was included differed by source and by participant, and the metadata was provided uncurated.

CDR1 and CDR2 are read off the germline V gene as SGDLS and YYNGEE. The CDR3 holds 17 amino acids from the cysteine to the phenylalanine. Only the CDR3 part of the read is kept: 51 bases, read in frame from the first base. V is trimmed back by 4 bases and J by 0 bases, and the junction contains 6 bases that no gene match accounts for. The collaborating institutions used their own protocols to collect whole blood in K2EDTA tubes. For TCRbeta analysis, collaborators shipped samples in one of three forms: frozen whole blood, isolated PBMCs, or DNA extracted from either of those sample types. The rearrangement joined TRBV9 to TRBJ2-3, with 12 junctional bases fitting TRBD2. This receptor was obtained from a man younger than 30 with acute or convalescent COVID-19. The specimen sequenced was peripheral blood. Here the CDR3 is given as CASSPGTSGLSTDTQYF. The DNA reads TGTGCCAGCAGCCCTGGGACTAGCGGGCTTAGCACAGATACGCAGTATTTT. Extended through the reference TRBV9 and TRBJ2-3 proteins, this CDR3 yields the full variable domain: DSGVTQTPKHLITATGQRVTLRCSPRSGDLSVYWYQQSLDQGLQFLIQYYNGEERAKGNILERFSAQQFPDLHSELNLSSLELGDSALYFCASSPGTSGLSTDTQYFGPGTRLTVL.